This T cell receptor (beta chain) was documented in a study of shared clonotypes between healthy human individuals. At the level of the study: The donors, a couple of women and a few men, were aged 18 to 49.

CDR3 length: 15 amino acids. V lost 11 bases to trimming and J lost 1 base; unmatched junction nucleotides: 11. Germline CDR1 is ENHRY and CDR2 is SYGVKD. TCRdb's table, derived via immunoSEQ multiplex PCR, lists solely in-frame clones and lacks some. The sample contains around 2,000,000 clones, 85% to 95% of which appear only once. The origin of this receptor is a man younger than 35 in good health. Sequencing was carried out using naive CD4+ T cells sorted from blood. Subset reported: CD45RA+ positively selected. V and J are TRBV10-3 and TRBJ2-1; 7 bases are shared with TRBD2. The CDR3 region has the DNA TGTGCCGTCGTCGGCCCGGGAGGTTCCTACAATGAGCAGTTCTTC. Translated, it gives CAVVGPGGSYNEQFF.